This T cell receptor (beta chain) is from a study of radiation and T cells in renal cell carcinoma (dated by TCRdb to 2018 to 2021). Notes on the research overall: The samples were drawn from a clinical trial, where primary renal cell carcinomas were treated with 15 Gy of stereotactic body radiation therapy and then removed by nephrectomy 4 weeks afterward. In total, 50 to 60 samples, comprising roughly 25 tumors and roughly 27 peripheral blood samples, were subjected to TCR beta sequencing. In the 55 or so samples combined, around 3.7 million unique CDR3 nucleotide sequences were found, encoding 2,658,974 unique CDR3 amino acid sequences.

Overall study outcomes, separate from this receptor: Dynamics of the blood repertoire were not tracked past 4 weeks after treatment. No pretreatment tumor biopsies were available, so the baseline intratumoral presence of clonotypes could not be determined. The single-armed trial design could not address effects of radiation dose or scheduling on the TCR repertoire. In blood, the top tumor clonotypes increased from baseline to 2 weeks after radiation and then shrank by 4 weeks, which suggests a temporary expansion of tumor-resident clones.

TCR beta libraries were generated from genomic DNA with the immunoSEQ kit, following the manufacturer's recommendations. For library preparation, a first multiplex PCR was performed with proprietary primers, followed by a second PCR in which unique barcodes were added, and bead cleanups were performed after each round. Each sample batch included a kit-provided positive control reaction and a negative control reaction. The final libraries underwent checking on an Agilent 4200 TapeStation D1000 ScreenTape, volumetric pooling, and quantification by qPCR. Sequencing ran on an Illumina NextSeq500 with a MidOutput 150-cycle cartridge, using 156 Read1 and 15 Index1 cycles with kit custom primers. The pooled library was loaded at around 1 pM with a roughly 20% PhiX control spike-in. Per the authors' processing: Vendor-processed data were analyzed in R, and a clonotype was defined as all T cells sharing the same CDR3 nucleotide sequence. In the clone abundance analyses, frequencies in each sample were normalized to that sample's 10,000 most abundant clones. Public T cell clones, averaging fewer than five per sample, were removed before analysis. A difference in abundance of at least 32-fold between compartments was used to define tumor-enriched and baseline blood-enriched clonotypes. A beta-binomial differential abundance model was applied to find clonotypes that expanded or contracted between blood time points. Tumor-blood repertoire similarity was measured with the Baroni-Urbani and Buser coefficient, and groups were compared using two-tailed Wilcoxon tests in R. This is the immuneACCESS table as TCRdb keeps it, with only in-frame sequences that have V and J called. A part of the clones is gone; compared with another copy, unresolved V genes explain less than half, and the rest is unexplained. That table supplies the V and J calls and clone size; D and trimming were determined from the DNA. The sample table lists 120,000 to 150,000 clones, around 89% of them with a count of one. The ten largest clones capture around 4% of the sample.

CDR1 and CDR2 were assigned from the germline V gene as MNHNS and SASEGT. Unmatched junction bases come to 6, with V trimmed by 3 bases and J by 1 base. The CDR3 sequence holds 16 residues, the cysteine and phenylalanine included. The read is trimmed to its CDR3 DNA, 48 bases read in frame from base 1. Remarks on this clone: The target of this receptor is not known. The sample holds no much larger clone one base away, and base qualities are not on file.

Sample time point, as interpreted from the label and publication: baseline pretreatment blood. This sample's treatment or condition label indicates: 15 Gy SBRT to primary tumor, nephrectomy 4 weeks later. To track tumor-enriched clonotypes, serial peripheral blood was sampled from radiation-treated patients at baseline and at 2 weeks and 4 weeks after SBRT. Every patient had renal cell carcinoma of clear cell pathology. Genomic DNA for TCR sequencing was prepared using the QIAamp DNA Blood Mini Kit (Qiagen). The analyses included only samples that passed all quality control checks. This TCR derives from a woman in her 70s with renal cell carcinoma. This receptor chain uses TRBV6-1 and TRBJ2-1, with 7 central nucleotides matching TRBD2. Material: blood, obtained from a patient whose treatment included radiotherapy and nephrectomy. The CDR3 reads as follows: CASSEKRGPSYNEQFF. The sequence in DNA is TGTGCCAGCAGTGAGAAGCGGGGCCCATCCTACAATGAGCAGTTCTTC.